This record looks at one T cell receptor (beta chain) sequence and its context. These data are taken from a study of blood T cell repertoires in COVID-19. V lost 5 bases, J lost 7 bases, and 5 bases stayed unmatched. The CDR3 has 14 amino acids. Per the germline V gene, CDR1 is SGHTA and CDR2 is FQGNSA. This table comes from immunoSEQ multiplex PCR, and its TCRdb copy is limited to in-frame clones, with some not included. The profile shows 130,000 to 150,000 clones, about 85% of them singletons. Source material: peripheral blood. The clonotype was recovered from a human donor with acute or convalescent COVID-19. The donor label of this sample is uncertain. This chain links TRBV7-2 with TRBJ2-1; 10 bases align to TRBD1. CDR3 sequence: CASSVGTGENEQFF. The CDR3 DNA reads as TGTGCCAGCAGCGTAGGGACAGGGGAGAATGAGCAGTTCTTC.